This T cell receptor beta chain was profiled in a study of blood T cells in healthy people across ages. Sample-barcoded 5' priming and a J-beta primer mix drove a second PCR of about 7 to 12 cycles. TCRdb re-called the 5' RACE reads with MiXCR, one entry per CDR3 protein. The sample has 650,000 to 1,000,000 distinct CDR3 sequences; about 36% are singletons. Trimming shortened V by 6 bases and J by 0 bases, and 12 bases separated the two germline ends. CDR1 is MNHEY and CDR2 is SVGAGI in the germline V gene. The CDR3 has 14 residues. The sample consisted of blood. The sequence derives from a man aged 18 to 29 in good health. The chain uses TRBV6-5 and TRBJ2-7; D possibly corresponds to TRBD2 (5 bases). CDR3 amino acids: CASRTSGTSYEQYF. CDR3 nucleotide sequence: TGTGCCAGCAGAACCAGCGGAACCTCCTACGAGCAGTACTTC.